The 15 T cell receptor beta chains below all came from one sample that was sequenced in a study of T-cell reconstitution after alpha-beta-depleted transplantation in children. Library preparation (for TCRbeta) was performed with unique molecular identifiers. A single record per CDR3 protein comes from TCRdb applying MiXCR to the PCR reads. The data hold hundreds of thousands of distinct CDR3 sequences, with more than 9% observed a single time. The material was PBMCs from the stem cell graft donor, obtained from the stem cell graft. These receptors came from a human donor who donated a stem cell graft to a child with acute myeloid leukemia.

This clonotype was counted ten times or more. The chain links TRBV4-2 to TRBJ2-1, with D tentatively TRBD2 (6 bases). The V gene's germline CDR1 is LGHNA and CDR2 YNFKEQ. Deletions cut 5 bases from V and 12 bases from J, with 17 bases between. The CDR3 extends over 13 amino acids. The chain's CDR3 is CASSDYSGAAQFF. The CDR3 DNA sequence: TGTGCCAGCAGCGATTATAGCGGAGCGGCGCAGTTCTTC.

Notes on this clonotype: A much larger clone sits a single nucleotide away, making a read error possible. The rearrangement joins TRBV7-3 to TRBJ2-3, with 10 bases identical to TRBD1. Germline CDR1 SGHTA, CDR2 FQGTGA. This CDR3 is built from 15 residues. The CDR3 loop is CASSSPTGGRDMQYF. Here the CDR3 DNA reads TGTGCCAGCAGCTCCCCGACAGGGGGCAGAGATATGCAGTATTTT.

This clonotype was recorded a few times. V and J are TRBV11-1 and TRBJ2-1, with 7 bases matching TRBD2. The CDR3 contains 19 residues. The V gene's germline CDR1 is SGHAT and CDR2 FQDESV (reference sequence). The V segment lost 6 bases and the J segment 8 bases; nucleotides outside the gene matches: 25. The CDR3 bases are TGTGCCAGCAGACCTAAGGGCGGGAGCCACGGCTCCCTACAATATGAGCAGTTCTTC. Translating gives CASRPKGGSHGSLQYEQFF.

This clonotype appeared a few times. This chain connects TRBV15 to TRBJ2-1; 7 bases line up with TRBD2. The CDR3 loop spans 15 amino acids. With 0 bases clipped from V and 4 bases from J, the junction kept 3 bases outside the gene matches. The germline V gene encodes CDR1 LNHNV and CDR2 YYDKDF (reference sequence). The CDR3, as DNA: TGTGCCACCAGCAGAGATCGAGCGGGGTACAATGAGCAGTTCTTC. It yields the protein CATSRDRAGYNEQFF.

V gene TRBV7-2 combines with J gene TRBJ2-5; D unclear. Germline CDR1 reads SGHTA; CDR2 reads FQGNSA. The CDR3 loop spans 13 amino acids. Trimming pared 8 bases from V and 5 bases from J, leaving 15 bases between. CDR3 protein: CASVGMNGETQYF. The CDR3 DNA reads as TGTGCCAGCGTTGGTATGAACGGCGAGACCCAGTACTTC. Supplemented by reference TRBV7-2 and TRBJ2-5, the full variable domain reads GAGVSQSPSNKVTEKGKDVELRCDPISGHTALYWYRQSLGQGLEFLIYFQGNSAPDKSGLPSDRFSAERTGGSVSTLTIQRTQQEDSAVYLCASVGMNGETQYFGPGTRLLVL.

The V gene is TRBV7-9, the J gene TRBJ1-3; 8 bases agree with TRBD1. Germline V lookup: CDR1 SEHNR, CDR2 FQNEAQ (reference sequence). Unmatched junction bases numbered 7, after V lost 5 bases and J lost 4 bases. The CDR3 runs to 15 residues. The CDR3 protein is CASSQGTGSGNTIYF. DNA of the CDR3: TGTGCCAGCAGCCAGGGGACAGGCTCGGGAAACACCATATATTTT.

This clonotype was picked up many times. The V and J genes are TRBV12-3 or TRBV12-4 and TRBJ2-1, with 14 bases matching TRBD2. The CDR3 loop spans 17 amino acids. Unmatched junction bases numbered 6, after V lost 5 bases and J lost 3 bases. The DNA for the CDR3 is TGTGCCAGCAGTGCTAGACTAGCGGGAGGGGGCTACAATGAGCAGTTCTTC. This sequence encodes CASSARLAGGGYNEQFF.

On this clonotype: This may stem from a read error, because a much larger clone lies one nucleotide away. The V and J genes are TRBV5-1 and TRBJ1-1; D unresolved. CDR1 SGHRS and CDR2 YFSETQ come from the germline V gene. Trimming removed 2 bases at V and 0 bases at J, with 5 bases between. This CDR3 comprises 13 residues. As DNA, the CDR3 is TGCGCCAGCAGCTTCCAGGTGAACACTGAAGCTTTCTTT. Its translation is CASSFQVNTEAFF.

This clonotype was counted ten times or more. The chain recombines TRBV20-1 with TRBJ2-1; either TRBD1 or TRBD2 may fit D (5 bases each). Germline V CDR1 and CDR2: DFQATT, SNEGSKA (reference sequence). The CDR3 sequence is 12 residues long. V gave up 6 bases and J gave up 8 bases, with 14 bases separating them. CDR3 region: CSAPRGVYEQFF. For the CDR3, the DNA is TGCAGTGCCCCACGAGGGGTCTATGAGCAGTTCTTC.

This clonotype was counted a few times. The chain carries TRBV29-1 and TRBJ2-2, with no clear D. There are 11 residues in the CDR3. In germline, CDR1 is SQVTM, CDR2 ANQGSEA. Trimming removed 7 bases from V and 6 bases from J, with 9 bases in between. The CDR3 bases are TGCAGCGCCCTTTCCCCCGGGGAGCTGTTTTTT. Translation gives CSALSPGELFF.

This clonotype was counted many times. V is TRBV7-9 and J is TRBJ1-2, with no clear D. V was pared by 3 bases and J by 1 base, with 9 bases between. The CDR3 has 14 amino acids. Looked up from germline, CDR1 is SEHNR and CDR2 is FQNEAQ (reference sequence). The CDR3 DNA reads as TGTGCCAGCAGCTTTTACGACTTTAACTATGGCTACACCTTC. Translating it yields CASSFYDFNYGYTF. Complete variable domain (other parts from reference TRBV7-9 and TRBJ1-2): DTGVSQNPRHKITKRGQNVTFRCDPISEHNRLYWYRQTLGQGPEFLTYFQNEAQLEKSRLLSDRFSAERPKGSFSTLEIQRTEQGDSAMYLCASSFYDFNYGYTFGSGTRLTVV.

Only a few counts were recorded for this clonotype. V and J are TRBV12-5 and TRBJ1-1; no clear D. CDR3 size: 13 residues. Trimming left V 4 bases short and J 2 bases short, with 8 bases between. Germline-derived CDR1 and CDR2 are LGHNT and FRNRAP. In DNA, the CDR3 is TGTGCTAGTGGTTCCCCCCCAAACACTGAAGCTTTCTTT. Translated, it gives CASGSPPNTEAFF.

This clonotype was detected many times. The genes are TRBV7-9 and TRBJ1-5; D may be TRBD1 (6 bases). Trimming removed 4 bases from V and 0 bases from J, with 13 bases in between. The CDR3 spans 16 residues. CDR1 and CDR2 from the germline V gene are SEHNR and FQNEAQ (reference sequence). The CDR3 DNA sequence: TGTGCCAGCAGCTCAACGTACAGGGATAGCAATCAGCCCCAGCATTTT. It specifies CASSSTYRDSNQPQHF.

This rearrangement joins TRBV2 to TRBJ1-3; weak D call: TRBD1 (5 bases). CDR1 SNHLY and CDR2 FYNNEI come from the germline V gene. This CDR3 region has 15 residues. The V gene lost 6 bases and the J gene lost 0 bases, with 12 bases spanning the gap. The CDR3 here is CASSLQVTSGNTIYF. CDR3 bases: TGTGCCAGCAGCCTACAGGTAACCTCTGGAAACACCATATATTTT.

In its sample, this clonotype was seen a few times. This rearrangement joins TRBV10-3 to TRBJ2-2; D is possibly TRBD2 (5 bases). CDR3 length equals 14 residues. Germline V CDR1 and CDR2: ENHRY, SYGVKD. V dropped 7 bases and J dropped 2 bases, with 11 bases sitting between them. The DNA for the CDR3 is TGTGCCATCACCGGCGGGCAAAACACCGGGGAGCTGTTTTTT. Amino acids: CAITGGQNTGELFF.